These 6 T cell receptor beta chains were sequenced from one sample in a study of CD8+ T cells in alopecia areata. The sequencing template was cDNA reverse transcribed from extracted RNA. Assay used: immunoSEQ multiplex PCR; TCRdb lists only in-frame clones, some missing. The sample has about 110,000 clones, around 55% seen once. Sequencing was done on a sample of CD8+ T cells sorted from blood. The source of these receptors is a human donor in good health.

This clone came up a few times. V is TRBV5-1 and J is TRBJ1-2; TRBD1 is a possible D gene (5 bases). V was trimmed by 0 bases and J by 6 bases, leaving 12 bases between them. Germline lookup yields CDR1 SGHRS and CDR2 YFSETQ. This CDR3 is built from 14 residues. The chain's CDR3 is CASSLAGASHGYTF. For the CDR3, the DNA is TGCGCCAGCAGCTTGGCCGGGGCGAGTCATGGCTACACCTTC.

This clone turned up a few times. J is TRBJ1-5 and V is TRBV27, with a weak D call TRBD1 (6 bases). Trimming stripped 6 bases from V and 6 bases from J, with 18 bases between. The CDR3 extends over 15 amino acids. The germline V gene has CDR1 MNHEY and CDR2 SMNVEV (reference sequence). The CDR3 is CASSPQGGSSQPQHF. In nucleotides, the CDR3 is TGTGCCAGCAGCCCTCAAGGGGGTTCGAGTCAGCCCCAGCATTTT.

V and J are TRBV19 and TRBJ2-1, with D perhaps assigned TRBD1 or TRBD2 (6 bases each). V was pared by 1 base and J by 10 bases, with 23 bases between. CDR1 LNHDA and CDR2 SQIVND come from the germline V gene (reference sequence). This CDR3 comprises 17 residues. The CDR3 coding sequence is TGTGCCAGTAGTATAGTCCAACGGGGGCCGGGACACCCGGAGCAGTTCTTC. Protein product: CASSIVQRGPGHPEQFF.

The chain combines TRBV15 with TRBJ2-3; TRBD1 is a possible D gene (5 bases). The V end was cut by 6 bases, the J end by 0 bases, with 13 bases between. The germline V gene encodes CDR1 LNHNV and CDR2 YYDKDF (reference sequence). The CDR3 length is 15 residues. This CDR3 reads CATSDEPGSTDTQYF. DNA for the CDR3: TGTGCCACCAGTGATGAGCCAGGGAGCACAGATACGCAGTATTTT.

Details on this clone: Here the CDR3 omits its conserved ending phenylalanine or tryptophan, so a read error is the likely source. The chain has TRBV14 and TRBJ1-1; tentative D call: TRBD1 (6 bases). The CDR3 loop spans 15 amino acids. With 2 bases removed from V and 1 base from J, the gap between germline ends came to 11 bases. The germline CDR1 and CDR2 sequences are SGHDN and FVKESK. The CDR3 coding sequence is TGTGCCAGCAGCCAACGGGGGGCAGGGAACACTGAAGCTTTCCTT. Translation: CASSQRGAGNTEAFL.

This sequence joins TRBV9 and TRBJ1-1; 7 positions match TRBD1. This CDR3 region has 14 residues. Germline CDR1 SGDLS, CDR2 YYNGEE. J was trimmed by 7 bases and V by 0 bases; bases with no gene match: 6. CDR3 in DNA: TGTGCCAGCAGCGTAGTTAGCAGGGGGAGTGAAGCTTTCTTT. It encodes CASSVVSRGSEAFF.